One sample yielded the 22 T cell receptor beta chains listed below, sequenced in a study of PD-1 blockade in classical Hodgkin lymphoma. Sequencing used immunoSEQ multiplex PCR; TCRdb keeps in-frame clones, though not all of them. The sample yields some 17,000 clones, 75% to 85% seen once. Every patient had relapsed following autologous stem cell transplantation, and cohorts differed in brentuximab vedotin exposure. The sequences come from peripheral blood mononuclear cells (PBMCs), collected at baseline. These TCRs come from a human donor with classical Hodgkin lymphoma.

This clone was recorded a few times. The chain recombines TRBV19 with TRBJ2-1; no firm D call. The CDR3 spans 11 residues. The V end was cut by 5 bases, the J end by 10 bases, with 9 bases between. Germline CDR1 and CDR2: LNHDA and SQIVND (reference sequence). CDR3 nucleotides: TGTGCCAGTAGTTTCAACTGGGAGCAGTTCTTC. It encodes CASSFNWEQFF. Together with reference TRBV19 and TRBJ2-1, the CDR3 gives the full variable domain: DGGITQSPKYLFRKEGQNVTLSCEQNLNHDAMYWYRQDPGQGLRLIYYSQIVNDFQKGDIAEGYSVSREKKESFPLTVTSAQKNPTAFYLCASSFNWEQFFGPGTRLTVL.

This clone was observed a few times. This CDR3 reads CASSLGTPSTGELFF. CDR3 nucleotide sequence: TGTGCCAGCAGCTTAGGGACTCCAAGCACCGGGGAGCTGTTTTTT. The chain combines TRBV7-2 with TRBJ2-2, with a possible D match to TRBD2 (5 bases). V was shortened by 1 base and J by 4 bases, with 10 bases between the two germline ends. The germline V gene encodes CDR1 SGHTA and CDR2 FQGNSA. The CDR3 is 15 amino acids.

The chain is built from TRBV5-1 and TRBJ1-4; D is unresolved. Germline V gene lookup returns CDR1 SGHRS and CDR2 YFSETQ. Trimming left V 5 bases short and J 8 bases short, with 19 bases between. This CDR3 comprises 15 residues. CDR3 loop: CASSEGGSVNEKLFF. CDR3 bases: TGCGCCAGCAGTGAAGGCGGGTCGGTGAACGAAAAACTGTTTTTT.

The chain is built from TRBV9 and TRBJ2-1; D may be TRBD2 (5 bases). The ends were cut back, 4 bases at V and 3 bases at J, with 11 bases in the middle. Germline-derived CDR1 and CDR2 are SGDLS and YYNGEE. The CDR3 is made up of 14 amino acids. CDR3 sequence: CASSPLSGYNEQFF. The CDR3 DNA reads TGTGCCAGCAGCCCCCTGAGCGGCTACAATGAGCAGTTCTTC.

The rearrangement links TRBV10-2 to TRBJ2-7; 9 bases map to TRBD2. The CDR3 loop spans 17 amino acids. Germline V gives CDR1 WSHSY, CDR2 SAAADI. V lost 1 base and J lost 2; bases outside the gene matches: 9. The CDR3 region is CASSEFEREVYPYEQYF. The CDR3 nucleotides are TGCGCCAGCAGTGAGTTCGAGCGGGAGGTTTATCCCTACGAGCAGTACTTC.

The chain employs TRBV28 and TRBJ2-7; possibly TRBD2 for D (6 bases). This CDR3 is built from 15 residues. The germline V and J ends were trimmed by 4 bases and 9 bases, with 22 bases remaining between them. Per the germline V gene, CDR1 is MDHEN and CDR2 is SYDVKM. CDR3 nucleotides: TGTGCCAGCAGTTGGCCCGAGGGACTCCTGTCCGTGCAGTACTTC. Its translation: CASSWPEGLLSVQYF.

V is TRBV28 and J is TRBJ2-1, with 8 bases lining up with TRBD2. V trimming: 3 bases; J trimming: 5 bases; junction bases outside the gene matches: 12. CDR3 size: 17 residues. Germline loops: CDR1 MDHEN, CDR2 SYDVKM. CDR3 sequence: CASSFLSGGAENNEQFF. CDR3 coding DNA: TGTGCCAGCAGTTTCTTAAGCGGGGGAGCAGAGAACAATGAGCAGTTCTTC.

This clone is a singleton in its sample. The rearrangement links TRBV19 to TRBJ2-4, with 8 bases lining up with TRBD2. Trimming removed 7 bases from V and 5 bases from J; junction bases left unmatched: 10. The CDR3 totals 15 residues. The germline CDR1 and CDR2 sequences are LNHDA and SQIVND (reference sequence). The DNA for the CDR3 is TGTGCCAGTAACAGTTGGAAAGCGGGGGAAAACATTCAGTACTTC. Translation: CASNSWKAGENIQYF.

This rearrangement joins TRBV6-1 to TRBJ1-5; maybe TRBD1 (6 bases). In germline, CDR1 is MNHNS, CDR2 SASEGT. The CDR3 is 11 amino acids. V lost 7 bases to trimming and J lost 11 bases, with 12 bases between them. In DNA, the CDR3 is TGTGCCAGCAATACAGGGTCAGCCCAGCATTTT. It yields the protein CASNTGSAQHF.

The chain is built from TRBV6-1 and TRBJ2-1, with 12 positions matching TRBD2. Germline CDR1 reads MNHNS; CDR2 reads SASEGT. V gave up 2 bases and J gave up 6 bases; unmatched junction bases: 11. The CDR3 is made up of 18 amino acids. CDR3 region: CASSEIGGLAGRGNEQFF. The CDR3 region has the DNA TGTGCCAGCAGTGAAATTGGGGGACTAGCGGGTCGGGGCAATGAGCAGTTCTTC.

This clone appeared a single time. This chain uses TRBV20-1 with TRBJ2-3; 7 bases map to TRBD1. This CDR3 contains 11 residues. CDR1 and CDR2 from the germline V gene are DFQATT and SNEGSKA (reference sequence). V was clipped by 5 bases and J by 12 bases; unmatched bases: 8. The CDR3 nucleotides are TGCAGTGCTTCCGGGACAGCAGTTCAGTATTTT. It yields the protein CSASGTAVQYF.

The chain is built from TRBV5-1 and TRBJ1-2; the D is unclear. V lost 0 bases to trimming and J lost 0 bases, with 6 bases between them. The germline V gene has CDR1 SGHRS and CDR2 YFSETQ. The CDR3 sequence is 14 residues long. The chain's CDR3 is CASSLAGPNYGYTF. CDR3 bases: TGCGCCAGCAGCTTGGCCGGGCCTAACTATGGCTACACCTTC.

This clone was detected only once. This rearrangement joins TRBV2 to TRBJ2-4; D possibly corresponds to TRBD2 (5 bases). The germline V and J ends were trimmed by 2 bases and 7 bases, with 9 bases remaining between them. The CDR3 loop spans 13 amino acids. Germline V gene data show CDR1 as SNHLY and CDR2 as FYNNEI. The CDR3 protein is CASSELAMNIQYF. DNA for the CDR3: TGTGCCAGCAGTGAACTAGCCATGAACATTCAGTACTTC.

The chain combines TRBV19 with TRBJ2-7; 8 bases are shared with TRBD1. The CDR3 runs 13 residues. CDR1 and CDR2 (germline): LNHDA, SQIVND (reference sequence). J was trimmed by 6 bases and V by 3 bases; bases with no gene match: 4. DNA for the CDR3: TGTGCCAGTAGTATCGGACAGGGCCTCGAGCAGTACTTC. It specifies CASSIGQGLEQYF. Supplemented by reference TRBV19 and TRBJ2-7, the full variable domain reads DGGITQSPKYLFRKEGQNVTLSCEQNLNHDAMYWYRQDPGQGLRLIYYSQIVNDFQKGDIAEGYSVSREKKESFPLTVTSAQKNPTAFYLCASSIGQGLEQYFGPGTRLTVT.

This clone occurred a few times. The chain has TRBV6-5 and TRBJ2-1; 16 nucleotides line up with TRBD2. The germline V gene has CDR1 MNHEY and CDR2 SVGAGI. This CDR3 region has 15 residues. After removal of 6 bases from V and 9 bases from J, the junction contained 5 bases not matched to a gene. CDR3 sequence: CASRGLAGGHPEQFF. CDR3 nucleotide sequence: TGTGCCAGCAGGGGACTAGCGGGAGGGCATCCTGAGCAGTTCTTC.

V and J are TRBV10-2 and TRBJ1-5, with D possibly being TRBD1 or TRBD2 (5 bases each). The J call is uncertain, as TRBJ2-3 better fits the DNA end. Germline loops: CDR1 WSHSY, CDR2 SAAADI. The CDR3 contains 16 residues. The CDR3: CASSESLSGTGQPQYF. The CDR3 nucleotides are TGCGCCAGCAGTGAGTCTTTGTCAGGGACGGGTCAGCCCCAGTATTTT.

This rearrangement joins TRBV19 to TRBJ2-7, with D maybe TRBD1 (5 bases). CDR3 size: 12 residues. V gave up 5 bases and J gave up 1 base, with 6 bases separating them. The germline V gene encodes CDR1 LNHDA and CDR2 SQIVND (reference sequence). The CDR3 DNA is TGTGCCAGTAGTTCAGGGTCCTACGAGCAGTACTTC. It specifies CASSSGSYEQYF.

The gene calls are TRBV5-1 and TRBJ2-7; 9 nucleotides agree with TRBD1. V dropped 4 bases and J dropped 0; count of bases not matched to a gene: 8. The germline gives CDR1 SGHRS, CDR2 YFSETQ. The CDR3 has 16 residues. Written as DNA, the CDR3 is TGCGCCAGCAGCCTGAAGGACAGGGGAAGCTCCTACGAGCAGTACTTC. Protein sequence: CASSLKDRGSSYEQYF.

The chain employs TRBV27 and TRBJ2-2; weak D call: TRBD1 (6 bases). V lost 4 bases to trimming and J lost 2 bases, with 26 bases between them. Per germline, CDR1 MNHEY and CDR2 SMNVEV (reference sequence). The CDR3 spans 20 residues. The DNA of the CDR3 is TGTGCCAGCAGTTATTCATACTTTCTCAGGGGTCCGCAAAACACCGGGGAGCTGTTTTTT. This encodes CASSYSYFLRGPQNTGELFF.

The chain links TRBV7-9 to TRBJ1-4; no definite D call. Germline V lookup: CDR1 SEHNR, CDR2 FQNEAQ (reference sequence). This CDR3 spans 16 amino acids. The V end was cut by 4 bases, the J end by 0 bases, with 12 bases between. CDR3 nucleotide sequence: TGTGCCAGCAGCTCCCGGGCCTGGGCAACTAATGAAAAACTGTTTTTT. Residues: CASSSRAWATNEKLFF.

The rearrangement joins TRBV11-3 to TRBJ2-1, with 7 bases identical to TRBD2. The CDR3 has 14 residues. Germline loops: CDR1 SGHNT, CDR2 YENEEA. V lost 1 base to trimming and J lost 7 bases; unmatched junction nucleotides: 4. The CDR3 DNA is TGTGCCAGCAGCTTAGGGGAGGGAGGGAATGAGCAGTTCTTC. Translating it yields CASSLGEGGNEQFF.

This rearrangement joins TRBV9 to TRBJ2-1; D is possibly TRBD1 (6 bases). Germline lookup yields CDR1 SGDLS and CDR2 YYNGEE. There are 14 residues in the CDR3. The V gene lost 4 bases and the J gene lost 9 bases, with 17 bases spanning the gap. The CDR3 coding sequence is TGTGCCAGCAGCTTAGGGGGTAGTCCCCCTGAGCAGTTCTTC. Amino acids: CASSLGGSPPEQFF.